This is a list of T cell receptor beta chains from one sample in a study of regulatory T cells in long-lasting Graves disease. TCRdb reprocessed the multiplex PCR reads via MiXCR and lists one record per CDR3 protein. The table shows roughly 450,000 distinct CDR3 sequences, with about a quarter occurring only once. The sequenced sample was peripheral blood mononuclear cells (PBMCs), obtained when the disease was refractory, from a patient treated with antithyroid drugs. All receptors come from a female donor with Graves disease. Both conserved end residues are part of each CDR3.

J gene | V gene | CDR3 protein
TRBJ1-6 | TRBV10-3 | CAIGQADSPLHF
TRBJ1-3 | TRBV12-3/TRBV12-4 | CASSLKGGGTGNTIYF
TRBJ2-2 | TRBV12-3/TRBV12-4 | CASSLSSGSTGELFF
TRBJ1-2 | TRBV6-1 | CASSGRQGHYGYTF
TRBJ2-7 | TRBV12-3/TRBV12-4 | CASSDGLAGAYEQYF
TRBJ2-7 | TRBV28 | CASRASSYEQYF
TRBJ1-5 | TRBV29-1 | CSVGGQNQPQHF
TRBJ1-5 | TRBV2 | CASSVPQGLSNQPQHF
TRBJ2-4 | TRBV12-3/TRBV12-4 | CASSLGLAGGIQYF
TRBJ2-5 | TRBV4-1 | CASSQDPPGPQETQYF
TRBJ2-5 | TRBV7-2 | CASKNPGGLQTQYF
TRBJ1-1 | TRBV12-3/TRBV12-4 | CAGSENTEAFF
TRBJ1-2 | TRBV18 | CASSPPTSGYGYTF
TRBJ2-7 | TRBV2 | CASLEGFYEQYF
TRBJ1-5 | TRBV28 | CASWGRGLTNQPQHF
TRBJ1-2 | TRBV7-2 | CASSLVPRGKGGYTF
TRBJ2-7 | TRBV20-1 | CSASAEALDSLLSYEQYF
TRBJ2-2 | TRBV5-1 | CASTGTGGHGELFF
TRBJ1-1 | TRBV9 | CASSASVGQGLTEAFF
TRBJ2-7 | TRBV5-1 | CASSLRQGTLSYEQYF
TRBJ2-2 | TRBV7-6 | CASSGDRGYLNTGELFF
TRBJ1-4 | TRBV20-1 | CSATQGSERLFF
TRBJ2-7 | TRBV27 | CASSLLLAGPLYEQYF
TRBJ1-2 | TRBV14 | CASSPTGQGESTSGNNHYGYTF